This TCR beta chain was sequenced during a study of post-analysis software for immune sequencing data. Turning to the study itself: There were relapsing-remitting, secondary progressive and progressive-relapsing multiple sclerosis among the disease courses included.

Unique molecular identifiers featured in each of the TCR beta cDNA libraries. Input populations of roughly 0.85 to 11 million T cells gave rise to approximately 500,000 cDNA molecules. A single record per CDR3 protein comes from TCRdb applying MiXCR to the PCR reads. Found here are 800,000 to 950,000 distinct CDR3 sequences, roughly half of them singletons; the top ten hold over 4%. Study-level findings and limits: Versus controls, multiple sclerosis patients showed significantly lower diversity (normalized Chao1). By F measure, samples from a shared preparation batch strongly co-clustered. Relative to controls, patients had roughly five TRBV segments at higher frequency, with TRBV5-6, TRBV5-1 and TRBV20-1 among these.

V was clipped by 5 bases and J by 5 bases, with 14 bases between them. This CDR3 is 13 amino acids long. From germline, CDR1 is DFQATT and CDR2 SNEGSKA (reference sequence). A word on this clonotype: What it binds is not known.

The chain links TRBV20-1 to TRBJ2-3; D is unresolved. The sequence was obtained from a girl aged 10 to 17 with multiple sclerosis. The specimen was blood. This chain's CDR3 is CSAQNTMEDTQYF. The DNA for the CDR3 is TGCAGTGCTCAGAATACTATGGAAGATACGCAGTATTTT.